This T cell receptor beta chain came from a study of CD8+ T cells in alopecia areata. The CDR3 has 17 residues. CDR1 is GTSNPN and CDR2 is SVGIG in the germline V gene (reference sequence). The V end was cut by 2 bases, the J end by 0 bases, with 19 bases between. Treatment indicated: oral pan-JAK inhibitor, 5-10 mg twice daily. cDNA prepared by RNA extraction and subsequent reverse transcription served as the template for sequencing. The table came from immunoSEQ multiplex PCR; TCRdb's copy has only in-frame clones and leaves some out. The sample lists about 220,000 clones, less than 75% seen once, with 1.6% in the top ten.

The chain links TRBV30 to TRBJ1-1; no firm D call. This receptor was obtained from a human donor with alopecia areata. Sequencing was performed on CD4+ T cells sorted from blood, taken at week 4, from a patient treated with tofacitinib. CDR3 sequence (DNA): TGTGCCTGGAGTTTTCTCGGGCAGGATTTAATGAACACTGAAGCTTTCTTT. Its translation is CAWSFLGQDLMNTEAFF.